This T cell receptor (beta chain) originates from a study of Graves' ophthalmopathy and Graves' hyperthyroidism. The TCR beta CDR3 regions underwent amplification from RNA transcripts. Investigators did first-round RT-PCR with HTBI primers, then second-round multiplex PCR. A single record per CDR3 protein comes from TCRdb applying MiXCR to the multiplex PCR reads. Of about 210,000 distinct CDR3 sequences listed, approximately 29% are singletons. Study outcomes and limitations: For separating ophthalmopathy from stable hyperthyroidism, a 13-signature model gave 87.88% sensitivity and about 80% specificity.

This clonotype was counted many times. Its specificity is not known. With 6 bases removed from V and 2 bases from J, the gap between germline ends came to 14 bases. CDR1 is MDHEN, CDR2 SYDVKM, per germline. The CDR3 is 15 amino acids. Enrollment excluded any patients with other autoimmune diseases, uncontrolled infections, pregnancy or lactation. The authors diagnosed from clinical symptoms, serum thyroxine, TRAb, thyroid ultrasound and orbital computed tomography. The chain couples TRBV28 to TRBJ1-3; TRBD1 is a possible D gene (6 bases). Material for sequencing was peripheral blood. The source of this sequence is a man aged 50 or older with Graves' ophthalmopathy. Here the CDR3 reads CASRTGAGAGNTIYF. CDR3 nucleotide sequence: TGTGCCAGCAGGACGGGCGCAGGGGCTGGAAACACCATATATTTT.